This is a list of T cell receptor beta chains from one sample in a study of Graves' ophthalmopathy and Graves' hyperthyroidism. TCRdb processed the multiplex PCR reads anew with MiXCR; each CDR3 protein has one entry. The data hold about 370,000 distinct CDR3 sequences, with 17% observed a single time. Sequencing used peripheral blood. Every receptor here comes from an adult woman with stable Graves' hyperthyroidism. CDR3s include the opening cysteine and the closing phenylalanine or tryptophan. Each record gives: CDR3 protein, CDR3 DNA, clone size, V gene, CDR3 length, D gene, J gene. D genes are given only for firm matches. Clone size is stated in some rows and not others, as once, few, many or a class when expanded.

CDR3: CASNFYGMNTEAFF
DNA: TGTGCCAGCAATTTTTACGGCATGAACACTGAAGCTTTCTTT
size: many
V: TRBV2
length: 14
D: .
J: TRBJ1-1

CDR3: CASSPPEREMADTQYF
DNA: TGTGCCAGCAGTCCGCCCGAGCGGGAGATGGCAGATACGCAGTATTTT
size: .
V: TRBV6-2/TRBV6-3
length: 16
D: TRBD2
J: TRBJ2-3

CDR3: CASSPGTGENYEQYF
DNA: TGTGCCAGCAGCCCGGGGACAGGGGAAAACTACGAGCAGTACTTC
size: few
V: TRBV3-1
length: 15
D: TRBD1
J: TRBJ2-7

CDR3: CASRNEPYEQYF
DNA: TGTGCCAGCAGAAACGAACCCTACGAGCAGTACTTC
size: many
V: TRBV6-2/TRBV6-3
length: 12
D: .
J: TRBJ2-7

CDR3: CASSKYRDGYTF
DNA: TGTGCCAGCAGCAAATACAGGGACGGCTACACCTTC
size: .
V: TRBV28
length: 12
D: .
J: TRBJ1-2

CDR3: CASRNSGTLTNYGYTF
DNA: TGTGCCAGCAGAAATTCAGGGACCCTAACCAACTATGGCTACACCTTC
size: many
V: TRBV28
length: 16
D: .
J: TRBJ1-2

CDR3: CSAGQGMSNQPQHF
DNA: TGCAGTGCTGGACAGGGCATGAGCAATCAGCCCCAGCATTTT
size: many
V: TRBV20-1
length: 14
D: TRBD1
J: TRBJ1-5

CDR3: CASSTRVWDIQYF
DNA: TGTGCCAGCAGTACCAGGGTGTGGGACATTCAGTACTTC
size: many
V: TRBV28
length: 13
D: .
J: TRBJ2-4

CDR3: CASSLVRYEQYF
DNA: TGTGCCAGCAGCTTAGTGCGGTACGAGCAGTACTTC
size: many
V: TRBV11-2
length: 12
D: .
J: TRBJ2-7

CDR3: CSARGGLDTGELFF
DNA: TGCAGTGCCCGGGGGGGGTTGGACACCGGGGAGCTGTTTTTT
size: .
V: TRBV20-1
length: 14
D: TRBD2
J: TRBJ2-2

CDR3: CATAGDSPLEQYF
DNA: TGTGCCACTGCGGGGGACAGCCCCTTAGAGCAGTACTTC
size: many
V: TRBV27
length: 13
D: .
J: TRBJ2-7

CDR3: CASSDRDEEETQYF
DNA: TGTGCCAGCAGTGACCGGGACGAAGAAGAGACCCAGTACTTC
size: many
V: TRBV6-2/TRBV6-3
length: 14
D: .
J: TRBJ2-5

CDR3: CAYGQGAVYGYTF
DNA: TGTGCCTACGGACAGGGGGCTGTCTATGGCTACACCTTC
size: .
V: TRBV30
length: 13
D: TRBD1
J: TRBJ1-2

CDR3: CASSYPFLNTEAFF
DNA: TGTGCCAGCAGTTACCCCTTTTTAAACACTGAAGCTTTCTTT
size: many
V: TRBV28
length: 14
D: .
J: TRBJ1-1

CDR3: CASIPRVHRGDEQYF
DNA: TGTGCCAGCATCCCACGGGTCCACAGAGGGGACGAGCAGTACTTC
size: .
V: TRBV6-1
length: 15
D: .
J: TRBJ2-7

CDR3: CASSARQGGSNQPQHF
DNA: TGTGCCAGCAGTGCCCGACAGGGAGGTAGCAATCAGCCCCAGCATTTT
size: .
V: TRBV12-3/TRBV12-4
length: 16
D: TRBD1
J: TRBJ1-5

CDR3: CASSPHWDDREAFF
DNA: TGTGCCAGCAGCCCCCACTGGGACGATCGTGAAGCTTTCTTT
size: many
V: TRBV13
length: 14
D: .
J: TRBJ1-1

CDR3: CASSSRDFPNTGELFF
DNA: TGTGCCAGCAGTTCCCGGGACTTTCCGAACACCGGGGAGCTGTTTTTT
size: many
V: TRBV12-3/TRBV12-4
length: 16
D: .
J: TRBJ2-2

CDR3: CSVEAPQGPGGYTF
DNA: TGCAGCGTTGAAGCTCCCCAGGGGCCCGGTGGCTACACCTTC
size: many
V: TRBV29-1
length: 14
D: .
J: TRBJ1-2

CDR3: CSAALPGSYEQYF
DNA: TGCAGTGCAGCGCTGCCGGGATCCTACGAGCAGTACTTC
size: many
V: TRBV20-1
length: 13
D: .
J: TRBJ2-7

CDR3: CASSFDRMYEQYF
DNA: TGTGCCAGCAGTTTCGACAGGATGTACGAGCAGTACTTC
size: many
V: TRBV28
length: 13
D: .
J: TRBJ2-7

CDR3: CSVEDTRTPPKAFF
DNA: TGCAGCGTTGAAGATACCAGGACACCCCCGAAAGCTTTCTTT
size: many
V: TRBV29-1
length: 14
D: .
J: TRBJ1-1

CDR3: CASSQEGDTEAFF
DNA: TGTGCCAGCAGCCAAGAGGGGGACACTGAAGCTTTCTTT
size: few
V: TRBV4-2
length: 13
D: .
J: TRBJ1-1

CDR3: CASSQDRSGRKTQYF
DNA: TGTGCCAGCAGCCAAGATCGAAGCGGGAGAAAGACCCAGTACTTC
size: many
V: TRBV3-1
length: 15
D: TRBD2
J: TRBJ2-5

CDR3: CASRLRMGGAEIAFF
DNA: TGTGCCAGCAGGCTTAGGATGGGGGGCGCGGAGATAGCTTTCTTT
size: many
V: TRBV27
length: 15
D: .
J: TRBJ1-1

CDR3: CASSVAGTDTQYF
DNA: TGTGCCAGCAGCGTAGCGGGCACAGATACGCAGTATTTT
size: few
V: TRBV9
length: 13
D: .
J: TRBJ2-3

CDR3: CASSPESGTHQPQHF
DNA: TGTGCCAGCAGTCCCGAATCAGGGACCCATCAGCCCCAGCATTTT
size: many
V: TRBV6-2/TRBV6-3
length: 15
D: .
J: TRBJ1-5

CDR3: CASRVFRGGRTEAFF
DNA: TGTGCCAGCAGAGTATTCCGAGGGGGCCGCACTGAAGCTTTCTTT
size: many
V: TRBV28
length: 15
D: TRBD1
J: TRBJ1-1

CDR3: CASSAGQGTNVGELFF
DNA: TGTGCCAGCAGTGCAGGACAGGGGACGAACGTCGGGGAGCTGTTTTTT
size: many
V: TRBV2
length: 16
D: TRBD1
J: TRBJ2-2

CDR3: CAWSPGATDTQYF
DNA: TGTGCCTGGAGTCCAGGGGCCACAGATACGCAGTATTTT
size: .
V: TRBV30
length: 13
D: .
J: TRBJ2-3

CDR3: CASSPSSGSNEQYF
DNA: TGTGCCAGCTCACCATCTAGCGGGTCGAACGAGCAGTACTTC
size: few
V: TRBV18
length: 14
D: TRBD2
J: TRBJ2-7

CDR3: CASSFESNTEAFF
DNA: TGTGCCAGCAGCTTTGAATCGAACACTGAAGCTTTCTTT
size: many
V: TRBV11-2
length: 13
D: .
J: TRBJ1-1

CDR3: CASSENPSYEQYF
DNA: TGTGCCAGCAGTGAAAACCCCTCCTACGAGCAGTACTTC
size: .
V: TRBV12-3/TRBV12-4
length: 13
D: .
J: TRBJ2-7

CDR3: CASSYSNREHSYEQYF
DNA: TGTGCCAGCAGTTACTCGAACCGGGAGCACTCCTACGAGCAGTACTTC
size: many
V: TRBV6-2/TRBV6-3
length: 16
D: .
J: TRBJ2-7

CDR3: CASSTRQVSGANVLTF
DNA: TGTGCCAGCAGCACACGACAGGTCTCTGGGGCCAACGTCCTGACTTTC
size: many
V: TRBV7-2
length: 16
D: .
J: TRBJ2-6

CDR3: CSARFYRAFYGYTF
DNA: TGCAGTGCTAGGTTCTACAGGGCTTTCTATGGCTACACCTTC
size: many
V: TRBV20-1
length: 14
D: .
J: TRBJ1-2

CDR3: CSALSSYEQYF
DNA: TGCAGTGCCCTAAGCAGTTACGAGCAGTACTTC
size: many
V: TRBV20-1
length: 11
D: .
J: TRBJ2-7

CDR3: CASSGETSGVSGELFF
DNA: TGTGCCAGCAGCGGGGAGACTAGCGGGGTATCCGGGGAGCTGTTTTTT
size: many
V: TRBV7-2
length: 16
D: TRBD2
J: TRBJ2-2

CDR3: CASRRGEGLAGVGEQYF
DNA: TGTGCCAGCAGAAGAGGGGAGGGACTAGCGGGAGTAGGCGAGCAGTACTTC
size: many
V: TRBV6-5
length: 17
D: TRBD2
J: TRBJ2-7

CDR3: CASSVRQENTEAFF
DNA: TGTGCCAGCAGTGTGCGTCAGGAGAACACTGAAGCTTTCTTT
size: few
V: TRBV2
length: 14
D: .
J: TRBJ1-1

CDR3: CATSRDLGGYTF
DNA: TGTGCCACCAGCAGAGACCTAGGGGGCTACACCTTC
size: many
V: TRBV15
length: 12
D: .
J: TRBJ1-2

CDR3: CASSKQGARETQYF
DNA: TGTGCCAGCAGTAAACAGGGGGCGCGAGAGACCCAGTACTTC
size: many
V: TRBV12-3/TRBV12-4
length: 14
D: TRBD1
J: TRBJ2-5

CDR3: CASPPDRTGGEQYF
DNA: TGTGCCAGCCCACCCGACAGGACCGGGGGCGAGCAGTACTTC
size: .
V: TRBV18
length: 14
D: .
J: TRBJ2-7

CDR3: CASSLGDGYGYTF
DNA: TGCGCCAGCAGCTTGGGGGACGGCTATGGCTACACCTTC
size: many
V: TRBV5-1
length: 13
D: .
J: TRBJ1-2

CDR3: CASSTQGSEGYTF
DNA: TGTGCCAGTAGTACCCAGGGAAGTGAAGGCTACACCTTC
size: many
V: TRBV19
length: 13
D: .
J: TRBJ1-2

CDR3: CASSLSGNVYEQYF
DNA: TGTGCCAGCAGCCTTAGCGGGAATGTGTACGAGCAGTACTTC
size: few
V: TRBV11-2
length: 14
D: TRBD2
J: TRBJ2-7

CDR3: CASSFAGAGTGELFF
DNA: TGTGCCAGCAGTTTCGCAGGGGCGGGCACCGGGGAGCTGTTTTTT
size: many
V: TRBV28
length: 15
D: .
J: TRBJ2-2

CDR3: CATHSGSSYEQYF
DNA: TGTGCCACCCATAGCGGGAGTTCCTACGAGCAGTACTTC
size: many
V: TRBV6-1
length: 13
D: TRBD2
J: TRBJ2-7

CDR3: CASITGVEDYTF
DNA: TGTGCCAGCATAACAGGGGTTGAGGACTACACCTTC
size: many
V: TRBV28
length: 12
D: TRBD1
J: TRBJ1-2

CDR3: CASRSDTPGANVLTF
DNA: TGTGCCAGCAGGTCTGACACACCTGGGGCCAACGTCCTGACTTTC
size: many
V: TRBV6-1
length: 15
D: .
J: TRBJ2-6